This entry lists 31 T cell receptor beta chains sequenced from one sample in a study of blood T cell repertoires in COVID-19. Libraries were prepared by immunoSEQ multiplex PCR; TCRdb keeps only in-frame clonotypes and omits some of them. Of some 300,000 clones detected, approximately 91% appear once; the ten largest clones hold around 1%. The sample was PBMCs or T cells enriched from blood (not recorded which). The source of these receptors is a woman younger than 45 who had recovered from COVID-19.

This chain uses TRBV6-5 with TRBJ1-2; perhaps TRBD1 as D (5 bases). The CDR3 runs to 13 residues. The V gene's germline CDR1 is MNHEY and CDR2 SVGAGI. V was trimmed by 6 bases and J by 8 bases, leaving 16 bases between them. CDR3 region: CASRSPGEEGYTF. CDR3 bases: TGTGCCAGCAGATCCCCGGGGGAGGAGGGCTACACCTTC.

The table lists this clone with a count of one. V gene TRBV24-1 combines with J gene TRBJ1-2; 8 bases match TRBD1. This CDR3 has 12 residues. The V gene end was trimmed by 10 bases and the J gene end by 4 bases; junction bases not matched to a gene: 4. In germline, CDR1 is KGHDR, CDR2 SFDVKD. In nucleotides, the CDR3 is TGTGCCACATCAACAGGGGGCTATGGCTACACCTTC. It is translated as CATSTGGYGYTF.

This sequence joins TRBV7-2 and TRBJ2-2; D possibly corresponds to TRBD1 (5 bases). This CDR3 region has 16 residues. The germline gives CDR1 SGHTA, CDR2 FQGNSA. V lost 1 base and J 4 bases, leaving 13 bases between the germline ends. For the CDR3, the DNA is TGTGCCAGCAGCTTAGTCGCAGGGCGCAGCACCGGGGAGCTGTTTTTT. The encoded protein is CASSLVAGRSTGELFF.

The chain has TRBV6-5 and TRBJ1-5; possible D gene TRBD1, 5 bases. V was shortened by 7 bases and J by 3 bases, with 13 bases between the two germline ends. The CDR3 has 14 amino acids. Germline assignment: CDR1 MNHEY and CDR2 SVGAGI. The CDR3 sequence is CASTSGVHNQPQHF. The CDR3 DNA is TGTGCCAGCACCTCGGGGGTTCACAATCAGCCCCAGCATTTT.

The V and J genes are TRBV4-3 and TRBJ1-2; 10 bases line up with TRBD1. V shed 3 bases and J 4 bases; nucleotides not matched to a gene: 8. Per the germline V gene, CDR1 is LGHNA and CDR2 is YSLEER. CDR3 length: 16 residues. CDR3 nucleotides: TGCGCCAGCAGCCAGGCTGGGACAGGGGTGGCCTATGGCTACACCTTC. This sequence encodes CASSQAGTGVAYGYTF.

This clone was detected only once. The rearrangement joins TRBV11-2 to TRBJ2-3, with TRBD2 matching over 14 bases. Germline-derived CDR1 and CDR2 are SGHAT and FQNNGV. Trimming took 5 bases from V and 3 from J; bases not matched to a gene: 13. This CDR3 comprises 19 residues. Written as DNA, the CDR3 is TGTGCCAGCAGCCTCGCGGGACTAGCGGGAGTCCTTAGGACAGATACGCAGTATTTT. Translated: CASSLAGLAGVLRTDTQYF.

This clone was seen just once. This chain uses TRBV11-3 with TRBJ2-1; weak D call: TRBD1 (7 bases). CDR1 and CDR2 (germline): SGHNT, YENEEA. CDR3 length: 16 amino acids. The V and J ends lost 4 bases and 4 bases respectively, with 17 bases between them. The CDR3 protein is CASSSAGQGGYNEQFF. Written as DNA, the CDR3 is TGTGCCAGCAGCTCAGCTGGGCAGGGGGGTTACAATGAGCAGTTCTTC.

The chain employs TRBV9 and TRBJ1-2; TRBD1 is a possible D gene (5 bases). Between the trimmed V and J ends, which lost 5 bases and 8 bases, there was a span of 13 bases. The length of the CDR3 is 12 residues. In germline, CDR1 is SGDLS, CDR2 YYNGEE. Here the CDR3 DNA reads TGTGCCAGCAGTCCTCAGGGATCGGGCTACACCTTC. Translated: CASSPQGSGYTF.

The chain is built from TRBV9 and TRBJ2-1, with 8 positions matching TRBD2. The CDR3 consists of 15 residues. CDR1 is SGDLS and CDR2 is YYNGEE in the germline V gene. The J segment lost 8 bases and the V segment lost 2 bases, leaving 9 bases of the junction unmatched. CDR3 protein: CASSVSGTIPHEQFF. In DNA, the CDR3 is TGTGCCAGCAGCGTTAGCGGGACCATACCCCATGAGCAGTTCTTC.

This chain connects TRBV3-1 (or the pseudogene TRBV3-2) to TRBJ2-7; 9 nucleotides align to TRBD1. V lost 0 bases, J lost 7 bases, and 7 bases stayed unmatched. The CDR3 consists of 15 residues. From germline, CDR1 is LGHDT and CDR2 YNNKEL (reference sequence). CDR3 sequence: CASSQDNGQGREQYF. The CDR3 DNA reads TGTGCCAGCAGCCAAGATAATGGACAGGGGAGAGAGCAGTACTTC.

The J gene is TRBJ1-2, the V gene TRBV9; 7 nucleotides line up with TRBD1. This CDR3 has 16 residues. The germline CDR1 and CDR2 sequences are SGDLS and YYNGEE. V was pared by 0 bases and J by 8 bases, with 13 bases of the junction left unmatched. CDR3 sequence: CASSVDRQTGNSGYTF. CDR3 nucleotides: TGTGCCAGCAGCGTAGACCGACAGACAGGGAACTCGGGCTACACCTTC.

The V call is TRBV19, the J call TRBJ1-1; 7 positions match TRBD1. The CDR3 length is 14 residues. Trimming cost V 10 bases and J 6 bases; bases outside gene matches: 14. The V gene's germline CDR1 is LNHDA and CDR2 SQIVND (reference sequence). CDR3 amino acids: CATRDSGMKAEAFF. CDR3 bases: TGTGCCACCCGGGACAGCGGAATGAAGGCTGAAGCTTTCTTT.

This sequence joins TRBV5-1 and TRBJ2-1, with a tentative D call TRBD2 (6 bases). Germline CDR1 and CDR2: SGHRS and YFSETQ. Trimming stripped 0 bases from V and 8 bases from J, with 15 bases between. CDR3 length: 15 amino acids. The CDR3 DNA follows: TGCGCCAGCAGCTTGGGGACTGCCCCTAGCGATGAGCAGTTCTTC. Amino acids: CASSLGTAPSDEQFF.

The chain couples TRBV9 to TRBJ2-7, with 8 bases fitting TRBD2. Unmatched junction bases numbered 6, after V lost 0 bases and J lost 4 bases. Germline V gene lookup returns CDR1 SGDLS and CDR2 YYNGEE. This CDR3 region has 15 residues. CDR3 sequence: CASSVGSGTSYEQYF. The CDR3 DNA reads as TGTGCCAGCAGCGTAGGTAGCGGGACTAGTTACGAGCAGTACTTC.

There are a few counts of this clone. This chain links TRBV5-1 with TRBJ1-4, with 7 bases identical to TRBD1. Germline CDR1 is SGHRS and CDR2 is YFSETQ. The CDR3 runs 14 residues. V gave up 4 bases and J gave up 8 bases; unmatched junction bases: 8. The CDR3 DNA reads as TGCGCCAGCAGCGACGAGGGGGCGAGGGAAAAACTGTTTTTT. It is translated as CASSDEGAREKLFF.

The gene calls are TRBV2 and TRBJ1-2; D is perhaps TRBD1 (6 bases). Germline-derived CDR1 and CDR2 are SNHLY and FYNNEI. V lost 5 bases and J lost 9, with 13 bases in between. This CDR3 spans 12 amino acids. The CDR3 bases are TGTGCCAGCAGTCTAGACAGGAGGAGCTACACCTTC. Amino acids: CASSLDRRSYTF.

The chain joins TRBV11-2 to TRBJ1-1, with D unresolved. The germline gives CDR1 SGHAT, CDR2 FQNNGV. The CDR3 is 13 residues long. Trimming stripped 5 bases from V and 0 bases from J, with 7 bases between. CDR3 protein: CASSTKMNTEAFF. The CDR3 DNA sequence: TGTGCCAGCAGCACAAAAATGAACACTGAAGCTTTCTTT. The entire variable domain, with the rest obtained from reference TRBV11-2 and TRBJ1-1, is as follows: EAGVAQSPRYKIIEKRQSVAFWCNPISGHATLYWYQQILGQGPKLLIQFQNNGVVDDSQLPKDRFSAERLKGVDSTLKIQPAKLEDSAVYLCASSTKMNTEAFFGQGTRLTVV.

This chain connects TRBV28 to TRBJ1-2; D not certain. The CDR3 is made up of 12 amino acids. V lost 10 bases to trimming and J lost 4 bases, with 13 bases between them. Germline V gene data show CDR1 as MDHEN and CDR2 as SYDVKM. The CDR3 sequence is CAIAERGYGYTF. As DNA, the CDR3 is TGTGCCATCGCGGAGCGGGGCTATGGCTACACCTTC.

This clone was found once. For the CDR3, the DNA is TGTGCCAGCAGCGTAGTCGGGCGGGCCACAGATACGCAGTATTTT. Its translation: CASSVVGRATDTQYF. The rearrangement uses TRBV9 and TRBJ2-3, with D maybe TRBD2 (5 bases). Trimming left V 0 bases short and J 2 bases short, with 10 bases between. Germline-derived CDR1 and CDR2 are SGDLS and YYNGEE. The CDR3 is made up of 15 amino acids.

This chain connects TRBV6-5 to TRBJ2-5; tentatively, D is TRBD1 (5 bases). The CDR3 sequence is 13 residues long. V lost 5 bases and J 5 bases, leaving 12 bases between the germline ends. Germline V gives CDR1 MNHEY, CDR2 SVGAGI. The CDR3 bases are TGTGCCAGCAGTCCCCAGGGAAGCGAGACCCAGTACTTC. Protein: CASSPQGSETQYF.

CDR3 coding DNA: TGTGCCAGCAGCTTGTTCTGGGGGGTTGACTACGAGCAGTACTTC. This codes for CASSLFWGVDYEQYF. V usage is TRBV5-5 and J usage is TRBJ2-7; D might be TRBD2 (6 bases). Per the germline V gene, CDR1 is SGHKS and CDR2 is YYEKEE (reference sequence). V was cut by 1 base and J by 3 bases, with 14 bases left in between. CDR3 length: 15 residues.

The chain couples TRBV5-1 to TRBJ1-1, with D unclear. Trimming took off 0 bases at V and 1 base at J, with 10 bases between the two ends. The CDR3 consists of 15 residues. Per germline, CDR1 SGHRS and CDR2 YFSETQ. The CDR3 sequence is CASSLAFEGNTEAFF. CDR3 nucleotide sequence: TGCGCCAGCAGCTTGGCCTTTGAGGGGAACACTGAAGCTTTCTTT.

V is TRBV7-9 and J is TRBJ1-1; D is uncertain. In germline, CDR1 is SEHNR, CDR2 FQNEAQ (reference sequence). The length of the CDR3 is 14 residues. V lost 2 bases and J 9 bases, leaving 16 bases between the germline ends. The CDR3 reads CASSLFERSRQAFF. The CDR3 DNA reads TGTGCCAGCAGCTTATTTGAAAGAAGCAGGCAAGCTTTCTTT.

This chain connects TRBV6-5 to TRBJ1-5, with D unclear. Germline V gene lookup returns CDR1 MNHEY and CDR2 SVGAGI. The CDR3 totals 15 residues. Trimming removed 6 bases from V and 0 bases from J, with 12 bases in between. The chain's CDR3 is CASRADMYSNQPQHF. The CDR3 coding sequence is TGTGCCAGCAGGGCCGACATGTATAGCAATCAGCCCCAGCATTTT.

The chain is built from TRBV6-2 or TRBV6-3 and TRBJ1-6, with TRBD1 identical over 7 bases. V shed 5 bases and J 4 bases; nucleotides not matched to a gene: 5. This CDR3 region has 15 residues. The germline CDR1 and CDR2 sequences are MNHEY and SVGEGT. The CDR3 spells CASSGDRHYNSPLHF. In nucleotides, the CDR3 is TGTGCCAGCAGTGGGGACAGACATTATAATTCACCCCTCCACTTT.

The V gene is TRBV27, the J gene TRBJ2-7; 8 bases fit TRBD2. V lost 0 bases and J lost 0; bases outside the gene matches: 1. The CDR3 runs 15 residues. From germline, CDR1 is MNHEY and CDR2 SMNVEV (reference sequence). This CDR3 reads CASSLSLAVSYEQYF. CDR3 sequence (DNA): TGTGCCAGCAGTTTATCACTAGCGGTCTCCTACGAGCAGTACTTC.

The chain recombines TRBV19 with TRBJ2-3; 12 positions agree with TRBD2. Germline CDR1 LNHDA, CDR2 SQIVND (reference sequence). The length of the CDR3 is 16 residues. Trimming removed 5 bases from V and 2 bases from J; junction bases left unmatched: 5. CDR3 region: CASSVTSGRYTDTQYF. As DNA, the CDR3 is TGTGCCAGTAGTGTAACTAGCGGGAGGTACACAGATACGCAGTATTTT.

This sequence joins TRBV5-6 and TRBJ1-6, with TRBD1 matching over 10 bases. After removal of 4 bases from V and 0 bases from J, the junction contained 4 bases not matched to a gene. CDR3 length equals 17 residues. Germline V gene sequence: CDR1 SGHDT, CDR2 YYEEEE. Here the CDR3 DNA reads TGTGCCAGCAGCAAGGACAGGGGGAGCTCCTATAATTCACCCCTCCACTTT. Its protein is CASSKDRGSSYNSPLHF.

This clone has only one observation. The V and J genes are TRBV4-1 and TRBJ2-5; 10 positions match TRBD1. The J segment lost 5 bases and the V segment lost 3 bases, leaving 9 bases of the junction unmatched. The CDR3 contains 16 residues. Germline values: CDR1 MGHRA, CDR2 YSYEKL. The CDR3: CASSQRQGAVWETQYF. DNA of the CDR3: TGCGCCAGCAGCCAGCGACAGGGGGCGGTCTGGGAGACCCAGTACTTC.

The chain carries TRBV10-3 and TRBJ2-7; no clear D. This CDR3 region has 16 residues. V lost 0 bases and J 2 bases, leaving 14 bases between the germline ends. The V gene's germline CDR1 is ENHRY and CDR2 SYGVKD. The CDR3 DNA is TGTGCCATCAGTGAGTCCTTATCGACTGCGGCCTACGAGCAGTACTTC. It yields the protein CAISESLSTAAYEQYF.

This chain joins TRBV29-1 and TRBJ2-7, with D tentatively TRBD2 (5 bases). Germline V gives CDR1 SQVTM, CDR2 ANQGSEA. This CDR3 spans 14 amino acids. V dropped 5 bases and J dropped 2 bases, with 16 bases sitting between them. The CDR3 here is CSVKRTPGTYEQYF. The CDR3 DNA sequence: TGCAGCGTTAAGAGGACCCCCGGGACCTACGAGCAGTACTTC.